A selection of T cell receptor beta chains follows, all from one sample in a study of shared clonotypes between healthy human individuals. TCRdb's table, derived via immunoSEQ multiplex PCR, lists solely in-frame clones and lacks some. This sample has 450,000 to 650,000 clones, with roughly 79% found just once. The sample comprised PBMCs. These receptors were obtained from a woman in her thirties or forties in good health. Some clones in this sample may be carry-over from other donors' samples. Both conserved end residues are part of each CDR3. D genes are given only for firm matches. Size is stated for part of the rows, as once, few or many counts, or as a class when the clone is expanded.

V	J	size	length	D	DNA	CDR3
TRBV5-1	TRBJ2-1	NA	15	NA	TGCGCCAGCAGCTTGGCGGAGTTGGGCGGGAATGAGCAGTTCTTC	CASSLAELGGNEQFF
TRBV5-1	TRBJ1-1	NA	13	NA	TGCGCCAGCAGCTTCGGAAAGGAGACTGAAGCTTTCTTT	CASSFGKETEAFF
TRBV11-2	TRBJ1-1	NA	12	NA	TGTGCCAGCAGCTTTAACGGGGGGGAAGCTTTCTTT	CASSFNGGEAFF
TRBV30	TRBJ1-1	few	12	NA	TGTGCCTGGAGTCGTGGGGGAGGTGAAGCTTTCTTT	CAWSRGGGEAFF
TRBV10-3	TRBJ2-5	NA	14	NA	TGTGCCATCAGTGAAACCGCTCCGCAAGAGACCCAGTACTTC	CAISETAPQETQYF
TRBV2	TRBJ2-5	NA	12	NA	TGTGCCAGCAGTACTGGGAAAGAGACCCAGTACTTC	CASSTGKETQYF
TRBV30	TRBJ1-2	NA	12	NA	TGTGCCTGGAGTGGGGGGGCCTATGGCTACACCTTC	CAWSGGAYGYTF
TRBV6-6	TRBJ1-5	NA	14	NA	TGTGCCAGCAGTTACGGGGGGGCTGTTCAGCCCCAGCATTTT	CASSYGGAVQPQHF
TRBV28	TRBJ1-2	NA	13	NA	TGTGCCAGCAGTTTATCGGTTGACTATGGCTACACCTTC	CASSLSVDYGYTF
TRBV7-2	TRBJ1-2	many	14	TRBD1	TGTGCCAGCAACACCCCGACAGGGAACTATGGCTACACCTTC	CASNTPTGNYGYTF
TRBV10-3	TRBJ2-1	NA	16	TRBD2	TGTGCCATCAGTGGGGGACTAGCGGGAGGTAGCAATGAGCAGTTCTTC	CAISGGLAGGSNEQFF
TRBV19	TRBJ2-1	NA	14	NA	TGTGCCAGTAGTACCCCGGGACAACTAAATGAGCAGTTCTTC	CASSTPGQLNEQFF
TRBV28	TRBJ1-1	few	17	NA	TGTGCCAGCAGGCCAATTTATACTAATCCCCCTACCACTGAAGCTTTCTTT	CASRPIYTNPPTTEAFF
TRBV7-2	TRBJ1-3	NA	16	NA	TGTGCCAGCAGCTTAGCGTCGGAGTTGAGGGGAAACACCATATATTTT	CASSLASELRGNTIYF
TRBV5-1	TRBJ1-1	once	13	NA	TGCGCCAGCAGCTTGCGGGGGTACACTGAAGCTTTCTTT	CASSLRGYTEAFF
TRBV19	TRBJ2-7	NA	12	NA	TGTGCCAGTAGTACATCGGGGGACGAGCAGTACTTC	CASSTSGDEQYF
TRBV5-1	TRBJ2-7	NA	16	NA	TGCGCCAGCAGCTACGCCCCAGGGGATCAGGGCTACGAGCAGTACTTC	CASSYAPGDQGYEQYF
TRBV21-1	TRBJ2-1	few	15	NA	TGTGCCAGCAGCAAATCGGGACAGCTCTACAATGAGCAGTTCTTC	CASSKSGQLYNEQFF
TRBV14	TRBJ1-1	NA	14	NA	TGTGCCAGCAGCCCCACCCGGTGGGCCTCTGAAGCTTTCTTT	CASSPTRWASEAFF
TRBV6-5	TRBJ1-5	NA	15	NA	TGTGCCAGCAGCAGTCGGACAGCTAGCAATCAGCCCCAGCATTTT	CASSSRTASNQPQHF
TRBV10-2	TRBJ2-2	once	15	NA	TGCGCCAGCAGGTTCAGTAGGGCTAACACCGGGGAGCTGTTTTTT	CASRFSRANTGELFF
TRBV6-5	TRBJ1-4	NA	16	NA	TGTGCCAGCAGCTACGGGCTCGGTGCAACTAATGAAAAACTGTTTTTT	CASSYGLGATNEKLFF
TRBV7-3	TRBJ2-7	NA	15	TRBD1	TGTGCCAGCAGCCCCATGGGCAGGGCAGGGGGCGAGCAGTACTTC	CASSPMGRAGGEQYF
TRBV14	TRBJ2-1	NA	11	NA	TGTGCCAGCAGCGTTTACAATGAGCAGTTCTTC	CASSVYNEQFF
TRBV11-2	TRBJ2-7	NA	15	TRBD1	TGTGCCAGCAGCTTTCGTGGACAGGGTTTCGACGAGCAGTACTTC	CASSFRGQGFDEQYF
TRBV7-6	TRBJ2-5	NA	14	NA	TGTGCCAGCAGCTTACTTATGGGACAAGAGACCCAGTACTTC	CASSLLMGQETQYF
TRBV28	TRBJ1-4	NA	18	TRBD1	TGTGCCAGCAGTTTAGTAGTAGGACAGGGGGCTACACGGGAAAAACTGTTTTTT	CASSLVVGQGATREKLFF
TRBV19	TRBJ1-5	NA	13	NA	TGTGCCAGTAGTAGGACAGACAATCAGCCCCAGCATTTT	CASSRTDNQPQHF
TRBV10-3	TRBJ2-1	NA	14	TRBD1	TGTGCCATCAGCGACAGGGACGCCTACAATGAGCAGTTCTTC	CAISDRDAYNEQFF
TRBV7-6	TRBJ2-2	NA	17	NA	TGTGCCAGCAGCTTCTACGCGCGCAGGGGATTTGCCGGGGAGCTGTTTTTT	CASSFYARRGFAGELFF
TRBV7-9	TRBJ2-1	NA	12	NA	TGTGCCAGCAGCTTAGTGGGGGGTGAGCAGTTCTTC	CASSLVGGEQFF
TRBV18	TRBJ2-3	NA	13	NA	TGTGCCAGCTCACCAGGTCCTCCCGATACGCAGTATTTT	CASSPGPPDTQYF
TRBV7-2	TRBJ2-7	NA	14	TRBD1	TGTGCCAGCAGCCCCCAGGGGGTCCCCTACGAGCAGTACTTC	CASSPQGVPYEQYF
TRBV28	TRBJ1-1	NA	12	NA	TGTGCCGTGGGACAACTGAACACTGAAGCTTTCTTT	CAVGQLNTEAFF
TRBV18	TRBJ2-2	NA	13	NA	TGTGCCAGCTCACGTCTTACCACCGGGGAGCTGTTTTTT	CASSRLTTGELFF
TRBV15	TRBJ2-2	NA	22	NA	TGTGCCACCAGCAGAGATCCCCCGTATCCCCGGACTTATATAGGAGCCACCGGGGAGCTGTTTTTT	CATSRDPPYPRTYIGATGELFF
TRBV5-6	TRBJ1-1	NA	14	TRBD1	TGTGCCAGCAGCTTGAGGGGGCGCTTCACTAAAGCTTTCTTT	CASSLRGRFTKAFF
TRBV5-1	TRBJ2-5	many	15	NA	TGCGCCAGCACCTCCAACGACGGACCCGGTGAGACCCAGTACTTC	CASTSNDGPGETQYF
TRBV5-1	TRBJ2-3	NA	15	TRBD1	TGCGCCAGCAGCCCCCAGGGACAGAGCACAGATACGCAGTATTTT	CASSPQGQSTDTQYF
TRBV5-6	TRBJ1-4	NA	15	NA	TGTGCCAGCAGCACTTTGGGGGGGGAAAATGAAAAACTGTTTTTT	CASSTLGGENEKLFF
TRBV6-6	TRBJ2-3	NA	15	TRBD2	TGTGCCAGCAGTCCGCTGCGGGAGGGTTTAGATACGCAGTATTTT	CASSPLREGLDTQYF
TRBV7-9	TRBJ1-1	NA	11	NA	TGTGCCAGCAGTGCGGGGGCAGGAGCTTTCTTT	CASSAGAGAFF
TRBV5-1	TRBJ1-4	few	16	TRBD1	TGCGCCAGCAGACAGGCCTACAGGGGAACTAATGAAAAACTGTTTTTT	CASRQAYRGTNEKLFF
TRBV25-1	TRBJ2-3	NA	14	NA	TGTGCCAGCACCCGGGAACTCAGCACAGATACGCAGTATTTT	CASTRELSTDTQYF
TRBV4-2	TRBJ1-4	few	16	TRBD1	TGTGCCAGCAGCCAAGCCAGACAGGGGAAAGGTGAAAAACTGTTTTTT	CASSQARQGKGEKLFF
TRBV11-2	TRBJ2-1	NA	16	NA	TGTGCCAGCAGCCTACGGGCGGACAGATCATTCAATGAGCAGTTCTTC	CASSLRADRSFNEQFF
TRBV7-3	TRBJ1-1	NA	12	NA	TGTGCCAGCAGCTCTGTCGACACTGAAGCTTTCTTT	CASSSVDTEAFF
TRBV7-9	TRBJ1-1	NA	12	NA	TGTGCCAGCAGCCATGCTGGTGGTGAAGCTTTCTTT	CASSHAGGEAFF
TRBV5-4	TRBJ2-7	NA	12	NA	TGTGCCAGCAGCGGGGACCAGAAGGAGCAGTACTTC	CASSGDQKEQYF
TRBV23-1	TRBJ2-7	NA	15	NA	TGCGCCAGCAGTCAGTCGGACAGTTACTCCTACGAGCAGTACTTC	CASSQSDSYSYEQYF
TRBV11-2	TRBJ2-1	NA	16	NA	TGTGCCAGCAGCTTAGGAGGGGGAGGGCCGGACAATGAGCAGTTCTTC	CASSLGGGGPDNEQFF
TRBV7-2	TRBJ1-2	NA	11	NA	TGTGCCAGCAGCGCCCGTCTTGGCTACACCTTC	CASSARLGYTF
TRBV19	TRBJ1-5	NA	15	NA	TGTGCCAGTAGTATAGGTTCGAGGGCTAATCAGCCCCAGCATTTT	CASSIGSRANQPQHF
TRBV11-2	TRBJ2-2	NA	14	NA	TGTGCCAGCAGCCCTCGGTCTGGGGCCGGGGAGCTGTTTTTT	CASSPRSGAGELFF